Presented here are 3 T cell receptor beta chains from one specimen sequenced in a study of high-grade serous ovarian cancer treatment subgroups. The tumor samples were collected prior to definitive surgery or chemotherapy. Clones were sequenced by immunoSEQ multiplex PCR, and TCRdb holds only the in-frame ones, with some missing. Among over a thousand clones listed, about 65% were seen once. Sequenced sample: tumor tissue. These receptors were obtained from a human donor with high-grade serous ovarian cancer.

The V call is TRBV14, the J call TRBJ2-1; 9 nucleotides align to TRBD2. The CDR3 spans 20 residues. V shed 0 bases, J shed 4 bases, and the junction held 16 bases outside the gene matches. Germline CDR1 reads SGHDN; CDR2 reads FVKESK. The CDR3 loop is CASSQDAARQGLARYNEQFF. The CDR3 DNA reads TGTGCCAGCAGCCAAGACGCCGCGAGGCAGGGACTAGCACGGTACAATGAGCAGTTCTTC.

The rearrangement joins TRBV21-1 to TRBJ1-6; the table's D call, TRBD1, has no DNA check behind it. TRBV21-1 is marked as a pseudogene. The CDR3 extends over 16 amino acids. The CDR3 protein is CASSKVPHVTNSPLHF. Here the CDR3 DNA reads TGTGCCAGCAGCAAAGTGCCCCACGTCACAAATTCACCCCTCCACTTT.

The chain is built from TRBV11-1 and TRBJ2-4, with TRBD1 as a possible D gene (6 bases). V lost 4 bases, J lost 8 bases, and 15 bases lay in between. Germline CDR1 reads SGHAT; CDR2 reads FQDESV (reference sequence). The CDR3 loop spans 14 amino acids. The CDR3 nucleotides read TGTGCCAGCAGCTCCCGGGACACCGGCCACATTCAGTACTTC. It codes for CASSSRDTGHIQYF.